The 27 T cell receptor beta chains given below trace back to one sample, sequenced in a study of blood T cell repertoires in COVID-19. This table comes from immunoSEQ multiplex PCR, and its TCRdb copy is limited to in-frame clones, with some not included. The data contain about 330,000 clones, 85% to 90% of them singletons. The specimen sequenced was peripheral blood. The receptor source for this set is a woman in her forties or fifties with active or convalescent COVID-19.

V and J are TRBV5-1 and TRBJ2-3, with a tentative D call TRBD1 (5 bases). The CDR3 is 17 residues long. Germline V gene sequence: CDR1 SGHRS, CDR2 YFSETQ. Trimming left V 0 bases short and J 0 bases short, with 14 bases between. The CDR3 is CASSLGGRPGSTDTQYF. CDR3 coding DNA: TGCGCCAGCAGCTTGGGGGGTCGTCCAGGGAGCACAGATACGCAGTATTTT.

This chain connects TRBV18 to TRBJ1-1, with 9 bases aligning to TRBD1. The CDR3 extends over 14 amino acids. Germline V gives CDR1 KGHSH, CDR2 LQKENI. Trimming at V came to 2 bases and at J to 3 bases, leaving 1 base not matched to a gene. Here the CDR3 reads CASSPRQGDTEAFF. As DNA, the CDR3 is TGTGCCAGCTCACCAAGACAGGGGGACACTGAAGCTTTCTTT.

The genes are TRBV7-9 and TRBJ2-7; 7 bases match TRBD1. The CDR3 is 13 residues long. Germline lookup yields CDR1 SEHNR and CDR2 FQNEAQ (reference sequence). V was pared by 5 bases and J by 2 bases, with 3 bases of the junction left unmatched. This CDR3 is CASSRDSAYEQYF. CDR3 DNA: TGTGCCAGCAGCCGGGACAGCGCCTACGAGCAGTACTTC.

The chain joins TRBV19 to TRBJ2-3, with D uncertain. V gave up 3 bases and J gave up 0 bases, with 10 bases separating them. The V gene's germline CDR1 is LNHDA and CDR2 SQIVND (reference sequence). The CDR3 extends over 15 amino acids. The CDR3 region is CASSIRPRSTDTQYF. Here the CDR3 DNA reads TGTGCCAGTAGTATCCGACCTAGGAGCACAGATACGCAGTATTTT.

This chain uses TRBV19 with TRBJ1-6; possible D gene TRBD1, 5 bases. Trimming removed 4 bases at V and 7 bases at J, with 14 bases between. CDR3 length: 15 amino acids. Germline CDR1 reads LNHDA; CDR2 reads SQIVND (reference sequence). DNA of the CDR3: TGTGCCAGTAGTAATTATGGGCAGGGAAATTCACCCCTCCACTTT. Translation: CASSNYGQGNSPLHF.

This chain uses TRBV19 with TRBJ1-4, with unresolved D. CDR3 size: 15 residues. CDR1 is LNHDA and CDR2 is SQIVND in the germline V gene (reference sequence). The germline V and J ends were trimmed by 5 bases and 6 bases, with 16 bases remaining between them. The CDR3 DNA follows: TGTGCCAGTAGTTCCCGAGGCGGGTGGCATGAAAAACTGTTTTTT. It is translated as CASSSRGGWHEKLFF.

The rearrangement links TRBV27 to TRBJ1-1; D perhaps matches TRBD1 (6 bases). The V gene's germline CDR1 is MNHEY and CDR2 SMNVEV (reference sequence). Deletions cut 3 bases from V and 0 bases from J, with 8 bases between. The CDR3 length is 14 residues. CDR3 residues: CASSFDRMNTEAFF. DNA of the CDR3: TGTGCCAGCAGTTTCGACAGGATGAACACTGAAGCTTTCTTT.

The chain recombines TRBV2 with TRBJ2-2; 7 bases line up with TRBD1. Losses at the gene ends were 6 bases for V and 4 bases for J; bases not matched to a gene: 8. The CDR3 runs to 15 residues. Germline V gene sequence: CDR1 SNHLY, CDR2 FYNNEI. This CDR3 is CASRAGTVTTGELFF. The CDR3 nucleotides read TGTGCCAGCAGAGCCGGGACAGTGACCACCGGGGAGCTGTTTTTT.

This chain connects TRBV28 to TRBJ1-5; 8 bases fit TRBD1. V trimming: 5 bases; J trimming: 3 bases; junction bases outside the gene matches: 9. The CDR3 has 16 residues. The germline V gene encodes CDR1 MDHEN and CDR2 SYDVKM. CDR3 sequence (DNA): TGTGCCAGCAGTCCGCTGTGGGACAGGCCCAATCAGCCCCAGCATTTT. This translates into CASSPLWDRPNQPQHF.

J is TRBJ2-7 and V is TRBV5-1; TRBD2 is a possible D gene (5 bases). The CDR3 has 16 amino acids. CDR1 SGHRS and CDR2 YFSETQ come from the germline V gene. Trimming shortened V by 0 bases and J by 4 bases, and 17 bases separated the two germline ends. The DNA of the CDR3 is TGCGCCAGCAGCTTGGCCCCACTAGACGGTGGATACGAGCAGTACTTC. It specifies CASSLAPLDGGYEQYF. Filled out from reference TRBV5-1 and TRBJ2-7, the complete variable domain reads KAGVTQTPRYLIKTRGQQVTLSCSPISGHRSVSWYQQTPGQGLQFLFEYFSETQRNKGNFPGRFSGRQFSNSRSEMNVSTLELGDSALYLCASSLAPLDGGYEQYFGPGTRLTVT.

CDR3 nucleotides: TGTGCCAGCAGTTTTCTTCGTCGGGACAGGGGCTCCTACGAGCAGTACTTC. Protein product: CASSFLRRDRGSYEQYF. The V gene is TRBV27, the J gene TRBJ2-7, with 10 positions matching TRBD1. The CDR3 spans 17 residues. Germline V gene data show CDR1 as MNHEY and CDR2 as SMNVEV (reference sequence). Germline trimming cut 3 bases from V and 0 bases from J; bases unmatched to any gene: 8.

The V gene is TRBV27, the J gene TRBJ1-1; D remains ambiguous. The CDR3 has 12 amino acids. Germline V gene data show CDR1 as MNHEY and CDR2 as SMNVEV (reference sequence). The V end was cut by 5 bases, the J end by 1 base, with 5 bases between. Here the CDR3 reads CASSRQNTEAFF. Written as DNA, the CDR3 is TGTGCCAGCAGTCGACAGAACACTGAAGCTTTCTTT.

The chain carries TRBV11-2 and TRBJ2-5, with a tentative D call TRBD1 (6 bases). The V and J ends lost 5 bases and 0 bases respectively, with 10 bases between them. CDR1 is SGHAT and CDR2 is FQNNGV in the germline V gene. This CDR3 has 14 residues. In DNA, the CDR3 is TGTGCCAGCAGCGCCCGGACAGACCAAGAGACCCAGTACTTC. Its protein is CASSARTDQETQYF.

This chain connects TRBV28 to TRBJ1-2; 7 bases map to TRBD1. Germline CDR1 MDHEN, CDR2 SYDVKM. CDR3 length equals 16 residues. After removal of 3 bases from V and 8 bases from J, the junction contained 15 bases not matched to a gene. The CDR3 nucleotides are TGTGCCAGCAGTTTCTACGGGACAGCCTCCCGCCAGGGCTACACCTTC. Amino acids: CASSFYGTASRQGYTF.

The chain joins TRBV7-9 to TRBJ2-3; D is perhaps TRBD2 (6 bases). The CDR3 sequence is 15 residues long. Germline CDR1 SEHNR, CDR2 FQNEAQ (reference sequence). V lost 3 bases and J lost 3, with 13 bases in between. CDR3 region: CASSLGGGRTDTQYF. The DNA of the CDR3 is TGTGCCAGCAGCTTGGGTGGAGGGCGGACAGATACGCAGTATTTT.

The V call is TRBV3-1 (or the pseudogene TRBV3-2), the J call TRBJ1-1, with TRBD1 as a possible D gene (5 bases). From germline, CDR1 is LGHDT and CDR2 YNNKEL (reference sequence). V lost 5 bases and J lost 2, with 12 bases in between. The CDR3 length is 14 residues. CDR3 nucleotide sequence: TGTGCCAGCAGCTCGGCAGGGCCCAACACTGAAGCTTTCTTT. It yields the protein CASSSAGPNTEAFF.

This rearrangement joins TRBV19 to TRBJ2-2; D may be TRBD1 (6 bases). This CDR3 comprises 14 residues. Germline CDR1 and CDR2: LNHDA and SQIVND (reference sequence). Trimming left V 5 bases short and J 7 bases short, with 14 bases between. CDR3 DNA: TGTGCCAGTAGTGTAGCACCGACAGGCGGGGAGCTGTTTTTT. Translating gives CASSVAPTGGELFF.

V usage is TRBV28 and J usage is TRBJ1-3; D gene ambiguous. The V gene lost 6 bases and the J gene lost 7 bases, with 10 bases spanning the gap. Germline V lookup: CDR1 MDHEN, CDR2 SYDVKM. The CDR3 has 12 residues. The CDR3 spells CASSLPANTIYF. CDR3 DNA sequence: TGTGCCAGCAGCCTCCCTGCGAACACCATATATTTT.

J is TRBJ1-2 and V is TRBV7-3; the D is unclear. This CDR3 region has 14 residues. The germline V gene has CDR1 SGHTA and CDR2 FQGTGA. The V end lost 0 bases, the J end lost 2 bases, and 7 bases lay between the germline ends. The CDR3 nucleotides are TGTGCCAGCAGCTTAACTTTGGAGAACTATGGCTACACCTTC. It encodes CASSLTLENYGYTF.

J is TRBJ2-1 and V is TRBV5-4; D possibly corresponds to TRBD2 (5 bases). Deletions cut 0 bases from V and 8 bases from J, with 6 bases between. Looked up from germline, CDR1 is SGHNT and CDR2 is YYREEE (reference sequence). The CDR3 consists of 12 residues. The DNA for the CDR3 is TGTGCCAGCAGCTTGGAGCGGTATGAGCAGTTCTTC. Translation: CASSLERYEQFF.

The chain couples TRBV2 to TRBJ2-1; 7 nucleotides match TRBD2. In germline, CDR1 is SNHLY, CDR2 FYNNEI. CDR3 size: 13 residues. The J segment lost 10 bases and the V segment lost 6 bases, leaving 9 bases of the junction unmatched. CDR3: CASRGLGLVEQFF. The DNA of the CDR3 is TGTGCCAGCAGAGGACTAGGTTTGGTGGAGCAGTTCTTC.

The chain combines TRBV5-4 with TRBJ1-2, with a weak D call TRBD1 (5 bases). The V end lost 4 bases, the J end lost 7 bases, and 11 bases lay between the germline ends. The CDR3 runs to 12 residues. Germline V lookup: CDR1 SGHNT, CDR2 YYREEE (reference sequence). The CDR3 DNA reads TGTGCCAGCAGCCCGGGGGGGGTTGGCTACACCTTC. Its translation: CASSPGGVGYTF.

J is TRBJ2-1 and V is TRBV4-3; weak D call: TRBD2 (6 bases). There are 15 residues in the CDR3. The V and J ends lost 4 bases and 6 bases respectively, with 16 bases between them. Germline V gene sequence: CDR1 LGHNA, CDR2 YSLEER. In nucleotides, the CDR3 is TGCGCCAGCAGCCTCGGACCGGTGGGGGGCAATGAGCAGTTCTTC. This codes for CASSLGPVGGNEQFF.

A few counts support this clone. The CDR3 sequence: CASNRQGIGTEAFF. The DNA for the CDR3 is TGTGCCAGCAACAGACAGGGGATCGGCACTGAAGCTTTCTTT. V usage is TRBV28 and J usage is TRBJ1-1; 8 bases are a match to TRBD1. Germline CDR1 is MDHEN and CDR2 is SYDVKM. The CDR3 has 14 residues. V shed 7 bases, J shed 4 bases, and the junction held 8 bases outside the gene matches.

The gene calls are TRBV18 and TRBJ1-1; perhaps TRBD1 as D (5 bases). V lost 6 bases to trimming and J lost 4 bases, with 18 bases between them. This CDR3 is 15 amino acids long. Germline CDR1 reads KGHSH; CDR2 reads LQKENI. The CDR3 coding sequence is TGTGCCAGCTCGTCTACTCAGGGTATTTCCACTGAAGCTTTCTTT. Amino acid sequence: CASSSTQGISTEAFF.

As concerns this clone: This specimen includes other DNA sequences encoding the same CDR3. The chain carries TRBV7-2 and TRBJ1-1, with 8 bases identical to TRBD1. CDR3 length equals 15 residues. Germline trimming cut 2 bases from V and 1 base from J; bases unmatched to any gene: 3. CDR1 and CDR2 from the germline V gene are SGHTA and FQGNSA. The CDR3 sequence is CASSLLGTGNTEAFF. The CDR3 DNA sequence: TGTGCCAGCAGCTTACTAGGGACAGGGAACACTGAAGCTTTCTTT.

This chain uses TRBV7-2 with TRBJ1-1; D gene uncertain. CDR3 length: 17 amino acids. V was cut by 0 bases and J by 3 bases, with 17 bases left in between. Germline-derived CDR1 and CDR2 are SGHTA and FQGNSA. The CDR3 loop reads CASSLAALVNSYTEAFF. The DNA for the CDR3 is TGTGCCAGCAGCTTAGCGGCTTTAGTTAACAGTTACACTGAAGCTTTCTTT.